This paragraph covers one T cell receptor beta chain sequence. Library preparation (for TCRbeta) was performed with unique molecular identifiers. One entry per CDR3 protein results from TCRdb running MiXCR on the PCR reads. The sample includes more than 150,000 distinct CDR3 sequences, around 7% seen only once; the top ten take roughly 3%. The entry originates in a study of T-cell reconstitution after alpha-beta-depleted transplantation in children. The CDR3 contains 14 residues. Germline V lookup: CDR1 SGHKS, CDR2 YYEKEE (reference sequence). V was clipped by 1 base and J by 4 bases, with 8 bases between them.

The source material was PBMCs from the stem cell graft donor, sampled from the stem cell graft. The chain joins TRBV5-5 to TRBJ1-4; perhaps TRBD1 as D (5 bases). This receptor was identified in a human donor who donated a stem cell graft to a child with Wiskott-Aldrich syndrome. The CDR3 coding sequence is TGTGCCAGCAGCTTGTGGGGGGGTAATGAAAAACTGTTTTTT. Its translation is CASSLWGGNEKLFF.